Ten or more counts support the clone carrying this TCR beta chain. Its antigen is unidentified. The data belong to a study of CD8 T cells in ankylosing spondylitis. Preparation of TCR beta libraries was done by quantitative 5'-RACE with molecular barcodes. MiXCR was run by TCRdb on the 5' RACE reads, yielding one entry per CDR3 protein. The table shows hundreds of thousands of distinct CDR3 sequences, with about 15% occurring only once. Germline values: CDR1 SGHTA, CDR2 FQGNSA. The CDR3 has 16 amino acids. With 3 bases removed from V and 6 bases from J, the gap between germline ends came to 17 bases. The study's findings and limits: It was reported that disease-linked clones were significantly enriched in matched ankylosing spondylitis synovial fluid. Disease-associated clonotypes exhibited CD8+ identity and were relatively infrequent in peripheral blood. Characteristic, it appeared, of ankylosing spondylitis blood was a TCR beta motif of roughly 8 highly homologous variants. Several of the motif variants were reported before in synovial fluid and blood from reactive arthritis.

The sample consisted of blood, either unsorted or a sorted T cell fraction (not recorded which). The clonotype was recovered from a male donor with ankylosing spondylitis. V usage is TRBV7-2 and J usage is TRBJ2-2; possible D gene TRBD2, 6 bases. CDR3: CASSFWGEIGSGELFF. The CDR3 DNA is TGTGCCAGCAGCTTCTGGGGGGAGATTGGCTCCGGGGAGCTGTTTTTT.